The subject of this entry is one T cell receptor (beta chain). Original processing methods: Estimates of nucleated cell counts were drawn from the amplification of reference gene primers. Here immunoSEQ multiplex PCR was the method, and the copy in TCRdb shows in-frame clones only, minus some. V, J and clone size were drawn from that table, and D and trimming were deduced from the DNA. Of about 97,000 clones in the sample, roughly 89% are singletons; the top ten hold 15%. CDR1 is SGDLS and CDR2 is YYNGEE in the germline V gene. Trimming at V came to 6 bases and at J to 4 bases, leaving 12 bases not matched to a gene. The CDR3 is 17 residues long. This specimen comes from a study of blood T cell repertoires in COVID-19. Study summary: Samples came from the United States, Italy and Spain, spanning acute and convalescent COVID-19.

The sequence came from a human donor in a cohort sampled during active COVID-19. The rearrangement links TRBV9 to TRBJ2-1, with TRBD2 matching over 11 bases. Sequencing used peripheral blood. DNA of the CDR3: TGTGCCAGCACCCCGGGTAGCGGGGGGGTAACTTACAATGAGCAGTTCTTC. Its translation: CASTPGSGGVTYNEQFF.